This T cell receptor (beta chain) was captured in a study of post-analysis software for immune sequencing data. Unique molecular identifiers were present in the TCR beta cDNA libraries. The yield from around 1 to 10 million T cells was around 500,000 cDNA molecules in total. One entry per CDR3 protein results from TCRdb running MiXCR on the PCR reads. The table shows hundreds of thousands of distinct CDR3 sequences, with around 40% occurring only once. Study results and limitations: Comparison of patients with controls showed five TRBV segments more frequent in patients, TRBV5-6, TRBV5-1 and TRBV20-1 among them. The authors found that F measure strongly co-clustered same-batch samples. Controls showed significantly higher normalized Chao1 diversity than did multiple sclerosis patients.

The V gene end was trimmed by 1 base and the J gene end by 7 bases; junction bases not matched to a gene: 8. Germline CDR1 reads LGHNA; CDR2 reads YSLEER. This CDR3 is 16 amino acids long. The count of this clonotype is one. Its antigen is unidentified. The gene calls are TRBV4-3 and TRBJ2-1; TRBD2 agrees at 9 bases. This TCR was recovered from a girl aged 10 to 17 with multiple sclerosis. The sample taken for sequencing was blood. In DNA form, the CDR3 reads TGCGCCAGCAGCCAAGTACTGGCGGGAGGGCCAAATGAGCAGTTCTTC. Residues: CASSQVLAGGPNEQFF.